The T cell receptor beta chain under discussion was sequenced for a study of cytomegalovirus exposure and HLA in healthy donors. Of note for this clone: Its antigen is as yet unknown.

Study-level points and caveats: DRB1 showed the most TCR associations and HLA-C the fewest in a later analysis, as rates varied by HLA locus. Previous analysis showed most TCR beta V segments were productive about 87% or about 30% of the time.

Both 60 Vbeta primers and 13 Jbeta primers went into the PCR. Some clones are missing from TCRdb's copy, which holds only in-frame ones; the method was immunoSEQ multiplex PCR. The sample lists about 83,000 clones, 65% to 75% occurring once. Per the germline V gene, CDR1 is GTSNPN and CDR2 is SVGIG (reference sequence). V dropped 1 base and J dropped 14 bases, with 3 bases sitting between them. This CDR3 is built from 9 residues. Donors had nominal health at sampling but likely had unrecorded immune exposures. The receptor was isolated from a man in his sixties in good health and CMV-seronegative. Sequencing was performed on PBMCs. J is TRBJ1-6 and V is TRBV30; D remains unclear. The CDR3 DNA is TGTGCCTGGAGTGACTCCCTCCACTTT. This translates into CAWSDSLHF.